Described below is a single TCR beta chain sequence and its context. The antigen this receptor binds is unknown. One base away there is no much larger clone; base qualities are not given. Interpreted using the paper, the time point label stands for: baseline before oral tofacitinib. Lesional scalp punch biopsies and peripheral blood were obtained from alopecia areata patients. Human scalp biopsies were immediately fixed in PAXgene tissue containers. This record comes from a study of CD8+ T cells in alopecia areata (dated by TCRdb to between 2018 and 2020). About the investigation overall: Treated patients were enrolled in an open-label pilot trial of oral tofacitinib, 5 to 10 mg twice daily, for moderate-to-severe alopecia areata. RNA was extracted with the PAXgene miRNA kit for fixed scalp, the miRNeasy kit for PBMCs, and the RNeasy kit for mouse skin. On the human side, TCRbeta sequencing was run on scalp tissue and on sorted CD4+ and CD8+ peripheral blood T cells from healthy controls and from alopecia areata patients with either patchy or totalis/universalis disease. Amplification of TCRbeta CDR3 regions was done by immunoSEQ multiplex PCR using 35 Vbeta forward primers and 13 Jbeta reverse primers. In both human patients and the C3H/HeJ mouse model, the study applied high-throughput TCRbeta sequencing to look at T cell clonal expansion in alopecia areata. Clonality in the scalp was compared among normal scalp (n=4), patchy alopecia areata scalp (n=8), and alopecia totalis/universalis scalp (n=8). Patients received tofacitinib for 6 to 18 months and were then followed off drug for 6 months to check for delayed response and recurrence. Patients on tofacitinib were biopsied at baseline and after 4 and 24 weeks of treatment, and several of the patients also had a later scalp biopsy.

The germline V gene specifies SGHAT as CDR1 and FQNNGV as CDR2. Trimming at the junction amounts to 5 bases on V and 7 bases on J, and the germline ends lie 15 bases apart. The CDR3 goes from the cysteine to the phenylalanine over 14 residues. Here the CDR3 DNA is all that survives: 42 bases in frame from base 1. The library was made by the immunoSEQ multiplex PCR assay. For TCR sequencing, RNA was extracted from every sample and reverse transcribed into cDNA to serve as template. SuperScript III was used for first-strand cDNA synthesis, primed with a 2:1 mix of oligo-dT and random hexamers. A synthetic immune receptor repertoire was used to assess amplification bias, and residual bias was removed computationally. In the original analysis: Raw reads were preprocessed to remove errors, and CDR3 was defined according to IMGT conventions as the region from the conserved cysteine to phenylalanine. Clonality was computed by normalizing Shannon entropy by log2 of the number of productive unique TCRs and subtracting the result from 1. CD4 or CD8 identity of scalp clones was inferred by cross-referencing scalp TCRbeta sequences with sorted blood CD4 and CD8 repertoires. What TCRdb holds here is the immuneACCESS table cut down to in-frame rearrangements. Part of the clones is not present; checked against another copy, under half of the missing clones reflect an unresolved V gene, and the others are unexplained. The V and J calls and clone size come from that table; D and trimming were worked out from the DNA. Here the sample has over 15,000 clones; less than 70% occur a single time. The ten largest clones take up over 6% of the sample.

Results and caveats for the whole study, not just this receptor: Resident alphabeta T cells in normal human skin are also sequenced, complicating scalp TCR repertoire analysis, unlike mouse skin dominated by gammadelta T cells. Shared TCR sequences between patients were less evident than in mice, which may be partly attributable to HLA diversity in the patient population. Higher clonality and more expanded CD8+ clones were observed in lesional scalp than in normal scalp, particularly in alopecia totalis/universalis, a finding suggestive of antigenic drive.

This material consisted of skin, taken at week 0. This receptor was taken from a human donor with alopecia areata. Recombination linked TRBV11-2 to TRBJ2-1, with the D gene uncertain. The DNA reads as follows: TGTGCCAGCAGCCCTCTACAGACCCGTAATGAGCAGTTCTTC. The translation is CASSPLQTRNEQFF.